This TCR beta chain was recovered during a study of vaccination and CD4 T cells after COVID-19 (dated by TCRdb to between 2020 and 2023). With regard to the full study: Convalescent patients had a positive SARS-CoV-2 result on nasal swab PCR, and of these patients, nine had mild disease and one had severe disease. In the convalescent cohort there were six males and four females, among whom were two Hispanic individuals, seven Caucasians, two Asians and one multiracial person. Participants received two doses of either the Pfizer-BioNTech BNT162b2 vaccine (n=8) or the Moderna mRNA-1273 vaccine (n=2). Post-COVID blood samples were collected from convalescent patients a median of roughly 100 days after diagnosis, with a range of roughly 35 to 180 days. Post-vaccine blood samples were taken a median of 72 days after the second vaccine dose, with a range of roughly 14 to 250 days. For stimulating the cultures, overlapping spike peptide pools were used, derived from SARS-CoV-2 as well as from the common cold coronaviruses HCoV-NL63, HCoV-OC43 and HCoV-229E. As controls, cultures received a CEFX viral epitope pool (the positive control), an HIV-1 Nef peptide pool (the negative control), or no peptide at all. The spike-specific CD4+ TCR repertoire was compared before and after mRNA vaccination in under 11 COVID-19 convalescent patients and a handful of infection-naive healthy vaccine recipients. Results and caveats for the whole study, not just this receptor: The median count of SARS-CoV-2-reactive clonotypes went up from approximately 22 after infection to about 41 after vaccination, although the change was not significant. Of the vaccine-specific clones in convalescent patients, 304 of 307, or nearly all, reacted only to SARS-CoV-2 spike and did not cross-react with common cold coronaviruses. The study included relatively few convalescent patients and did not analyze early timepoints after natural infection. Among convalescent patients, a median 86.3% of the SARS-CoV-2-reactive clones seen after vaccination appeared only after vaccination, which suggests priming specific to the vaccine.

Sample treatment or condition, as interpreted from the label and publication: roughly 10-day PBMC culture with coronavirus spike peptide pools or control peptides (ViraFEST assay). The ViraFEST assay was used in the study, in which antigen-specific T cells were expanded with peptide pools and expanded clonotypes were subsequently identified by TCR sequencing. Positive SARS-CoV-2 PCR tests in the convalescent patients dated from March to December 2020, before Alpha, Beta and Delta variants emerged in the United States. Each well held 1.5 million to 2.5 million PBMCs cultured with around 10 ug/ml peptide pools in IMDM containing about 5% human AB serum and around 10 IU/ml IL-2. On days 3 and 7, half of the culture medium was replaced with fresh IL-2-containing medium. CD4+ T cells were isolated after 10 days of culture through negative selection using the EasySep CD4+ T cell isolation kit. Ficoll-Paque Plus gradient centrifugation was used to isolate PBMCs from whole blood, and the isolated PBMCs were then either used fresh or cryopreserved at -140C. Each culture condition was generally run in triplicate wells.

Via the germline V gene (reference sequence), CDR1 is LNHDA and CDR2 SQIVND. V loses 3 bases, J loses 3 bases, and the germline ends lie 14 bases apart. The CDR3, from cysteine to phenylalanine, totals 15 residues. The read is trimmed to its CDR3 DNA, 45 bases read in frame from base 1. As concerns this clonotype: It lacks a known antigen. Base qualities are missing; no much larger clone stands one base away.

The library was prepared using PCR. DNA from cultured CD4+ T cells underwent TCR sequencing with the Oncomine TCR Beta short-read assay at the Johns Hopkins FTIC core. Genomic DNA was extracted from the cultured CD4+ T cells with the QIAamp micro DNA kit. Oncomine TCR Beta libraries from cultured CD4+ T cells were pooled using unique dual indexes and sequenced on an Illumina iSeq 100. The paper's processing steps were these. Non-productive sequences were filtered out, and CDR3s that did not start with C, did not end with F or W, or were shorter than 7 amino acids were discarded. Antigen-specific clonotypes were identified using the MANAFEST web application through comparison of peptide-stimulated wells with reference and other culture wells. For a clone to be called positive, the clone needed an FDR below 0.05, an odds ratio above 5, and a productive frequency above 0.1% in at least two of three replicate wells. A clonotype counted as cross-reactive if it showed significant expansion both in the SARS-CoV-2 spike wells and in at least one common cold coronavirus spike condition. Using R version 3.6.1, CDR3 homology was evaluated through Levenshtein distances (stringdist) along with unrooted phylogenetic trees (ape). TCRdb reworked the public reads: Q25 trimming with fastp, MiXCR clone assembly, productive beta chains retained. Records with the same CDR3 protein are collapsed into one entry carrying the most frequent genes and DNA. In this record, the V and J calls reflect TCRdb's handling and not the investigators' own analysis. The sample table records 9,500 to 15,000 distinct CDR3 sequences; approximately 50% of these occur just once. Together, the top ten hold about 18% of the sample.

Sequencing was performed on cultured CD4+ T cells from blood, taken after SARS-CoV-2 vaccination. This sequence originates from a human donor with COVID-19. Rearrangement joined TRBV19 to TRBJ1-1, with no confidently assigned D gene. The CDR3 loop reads CASSMAGGWDTEAFF. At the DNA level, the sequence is TGTGCCAGTAGTATGGCGGGCGGGTGGGACACTGAAGCTTTCTTT.